The present T cell receptor beta chain was sequenced within a study of shared clonotypes between healthy human individuals. This clone was counted a single time. What it binds is not known. Naive CD8 cells lacked CD45RO, underwent positive selection for CCR7 and left out terminally differentiated effector memory CD45RA+ cells. General study points: Naive subsets generally exceeded memory subsets in estimated richness. The four-donor shared clonotypes exceeded non-shared clonotypes in generation probability, with non-shared ones scoring lower.

TCRdb keeps only in-frame clones here, not all; method: immunoSEQ multiplex PCR. Of about 2.1 million clones in the sample, 85% to 95% were seen once. Sequencing input: naive CD8+ T cells from PBMCs. The sequence was obtained from a man aged 18 to 35 in good health. Some clones in this sample may be carry-over from other donors' samples.

In DNA form, the CDR3 reads TGTGCCAGCAGTTACGGGGCCGGCACTGAAGCTTTCTTT. This encodes CASSYGAGTEAFF. The chain recombines TRBV6-6 with TRBJ1-1; D is possibly TRBD1 (5 bases). The V and J ends lost 2 bases and 4 bases respectively, with 8 bases between them. The CDR3 loop spans 13 amino acids. Per germline, CDR1 MNHNY and CDR2 SVGAGI (reference sequence).